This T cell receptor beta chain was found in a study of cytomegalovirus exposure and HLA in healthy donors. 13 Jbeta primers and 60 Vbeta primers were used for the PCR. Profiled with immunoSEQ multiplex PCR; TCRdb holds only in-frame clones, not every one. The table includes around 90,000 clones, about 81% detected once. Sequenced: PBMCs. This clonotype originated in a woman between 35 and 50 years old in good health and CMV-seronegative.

The CDR3 DNA reads as TGCGCCAGCAGCTCGCCAGGGACAGCCTCCTACGAGCAGTACTTC. Its translation is CASSSPGTASYEQYF. The chain links TRBV5-1 to TRBJ2-7; 7 nucleotides match TRBD1. This CDR3 region has 15 residues. CDR1 and CDR2 (germline): SGHRS, YFSETQ. V trimming: 3 bases; J trimming: 0 bases; junction bases outside the gene matches: 6.